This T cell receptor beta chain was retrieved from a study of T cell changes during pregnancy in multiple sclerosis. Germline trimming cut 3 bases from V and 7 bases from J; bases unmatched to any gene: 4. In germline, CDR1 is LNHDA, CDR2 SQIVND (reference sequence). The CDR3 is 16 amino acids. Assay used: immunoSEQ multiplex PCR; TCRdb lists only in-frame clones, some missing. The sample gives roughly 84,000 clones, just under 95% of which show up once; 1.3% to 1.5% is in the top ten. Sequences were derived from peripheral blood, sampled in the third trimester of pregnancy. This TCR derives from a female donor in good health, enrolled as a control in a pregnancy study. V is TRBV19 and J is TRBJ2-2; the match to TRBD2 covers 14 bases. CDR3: CASSMTSGRAIGELFF. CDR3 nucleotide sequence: TGTGCCAGTAGTATGACTAGCGGGAGGGCAATCGGGGAGCTGTTTTTT.